A selection of T cell receptor beta chains follows, all from one sample in a study of blood T cell repertoires in COVID-19. Clones were read by immunoSEQ multiplex PCR, and TCRdb kept only the in-frame ones, dropping some. Seen here are a few hundred thousand clones, 92% observed once, and the top ten hold less than 20%. Sequencing used PBMCs or T cells enriched from blood (not recorded which). The receptors derive from a young woman who had recovered from COVID-19. Both conserved end residues are part of each CDR3. A D gene is named only where the DNA matches it firmly. Part of the rows lack a size; the others show once, few, many or a class for expanded clones.

v_gene	d_gene	j_gene	abundance	CDR3aa	CDR3nt
TRBV3-1/TRBV3-2	NA	TRBJ2-3	NA	CASIPPLRAASTDTQYF	TGTGCCAGCATTCCCCCCTTGCGGGCAGCTAGCACAGATACGCAGTATTTT
TRBV7-2	NA	TRBJ1-4	NA	CASSTDMFEKLFF	TGTGCCAGCAGCACGGACATGTTTGAAAAACTGTTTTTT
TRBV10-3	NA	TRBJ1-6	NA	CAASDQGRGNSPLHF	TGTGCCGCCTCGGACCAGGGCCGAGGAAATTCACCCCTCCACTTT
TRBV5-5	NA	TRBJ2-7	once	CASSSNSIGYEQYF	TGTGCCAGCAGCTCCAACTCGATCGGCTACGAGCAGTACTTC
TRBV28	TRBD2	TRBJ2-3	NA	CASSLGLAPDTQYF	TGTGCCAGCAGTTTGGGACTAGCCCCAGATACGCAGTATTTT
TRBV7-8	TRBD1	TRBJ1-1	NA	CASSPSGGLNTEAFF	TGTGCCAGCAGCCCGTCAGGGGGACTGAACACTGAAGCTTTCTTT
TRBV5-5	TRBD1	TRBJ2-6	NA	CASRPTGAGANVLTF	TGTGCCAGCAGACCCACAGGGGCTGGGGCCAACGTCCTGACTTTC
TRBV13	TRBD2	TRBJ2-1	NA	CASSPSTSGGADEQFF	TGTGCCAGCAGCCCTAGCACTAGCGGGGGGGCAGATGAGCAGTTCTTC
TRBV7-3	TRBD2	TRBJ2-2	NA	CASSPRRGTSGVGTGELFF	TGTGCCAGCAGCCCCCGAAGGGGGACTAGCGGGGTGGGCACCGGGGAGCTGTTTTTT
TRBV11-3	NA	TRBJ1-1	NA	CASSLGSVNTEAFF	TGTGCCAGCAGCTTAGGTTCCGTGAACACTGAAGCTTTCTTT
TRBV5-1	NA	TRBJ2-5	NA	CASSLQETQYF	TGCGCCAGCAGCCTCCAAGAGACCCAGTACTTC
TRBV5-1	NA	TRBJ1-5	NA	CASSFGGDSNQPQHF	TGCGCCAGCAGCTTTGGAGGGGATAGCAATCAGCCCCAGCATTTT
TRBV29-1	NA	TRBJ2-6	NA	CSVEGLPTPSGANVLTF	TGCAGCGTTGAAGGTCTCCCAACTCCCTCGGGGGCCAACGTCCTGACTTTC
TRBV5-4	NA	TRBJ1-1	once	CASSSYRNTEAFF	TGTGCCAGCAGCTCCTACAGGAACACTGAAGCTTTCTTT
TRBV5-4	TRBD2	TRBJ2-7	NA	CASSLTSGGGGEQYF	TGTGCCAGCAGCTTGACTAGCGGGGGAGGAGGCGAGCAGTACTTC
TRBV5-1	TRBD1	TRBJ1-4	NA	CASSPGQGNEKLFF	TGCGCCAGCAGCCCGGGACAGGGGAATGAAAAACTGTTTTTT
TRBV5-1	NA	TRBJ1-4	NA	CASSLADREKLFF	TGCGCCAGCAGCTTGGCCGACAGGGAAAAACTGTTTTTT
TRBV2	TRBD2	TRBJ2-1	NA	CASRPGLAYYNEQFF	TGTGCCAGCAGACCGGGACTAGCGTATTACAATGAGCAGTTCTTC
TRBV19	TRBD1	TRBJ1-1	NA	CASSIDRDSEAFF	TGTGCCAGTAGTATAGACCGGGACAGTGAAGCTTTCTTT
TRBV21-1	NA	TRBJ2-3	NA	CASNHRAQFPLGTQYF	TGTGCCAGCAACCACAGGGCCCAATTTCCCCTCGGTACGCAGTATTTT
TRBV7-2	NA	TRBJ1-2	NA	CASSPGVGYGYTF	TGTGCCAGCAGCCCCGGGGTAGGCTATGGCTACACCTTC
TRBV5-4	TRBD1	TRBJ1-2	NA	CASSLWVTGASYTF	TGTGCCAGCAGCTTGTGGGTCACAGGGGCTAGCTACACCTTC
TRBV6-1	NA	TRBJ1-6	NA	CASSELGQGNSPLHF	TGTGCCAGCAGTGAATTAGGGCAGGGGAATTCACCCCTCCACTTT
TRBV25-1	TRBD1	TRBJ2-7	NA	CASQQGTDEQYF	TGTGCCAGTCAACAGGGGACGGACGAGCAGTACTTC
TRBV19	TRBD1	TRBJ1-5	NA	CASRRQGDQPQHF	TGTGCCAGTAGGAGACAGGGGGATCAGCCCCAGCATTTT
TRBV4-1	TRBD2	TRBJ2-7	NA	CASSPGTRLYEQYF	TGCGCCAGCAGCCCTGGGACTAGATTATACGAGCAGTACTTC
TRBV7-2	NA	TRBJ2-4	once	CASSFKGENIQYF	TGTGCCAGCAGCTTTAAGGGGGAAAACATTCAGTACTTC
TRBV5-1	TRBD2	TRBJ2-1	NA	CASSLLAGKYNEQFF	TGCGCCAGCAGCTTACTAGCGGGGAAATACAATGAGCAGTTCTTC
TRBV5-1	NA	TRBJ2-7	once	CASSRSGGTYEQYF	TGCGCCAGCAGCCGCTCCGGCGGGACCTACGAGCAGTACTTC
TRBV20-1	NA	TRBJ2-7	NA	CSASSRHTYEQYF	TGCAGTGCTAGTAGCAGGCATACCTACGAGCAGTACTTC
TRBV29-1	TRBD1	TRBJ2-3	NA	CSGTLGGTGSTDTQYF	TGCAGCGGGACGTTGGGTGGGACAGGGAGCACAGATACGCAGTATTTT
TRBV7-2	NA	TRBJ1-3	NA	CASSLSSGNTIYF	TGTGCCAGCAGCCTTAGCTCTGGAAACACCATATATTTT
TRBV7-9	TRBD1	TRBJ1-1	NA	CASSFEGAGTEAFF	TGTGCCAGCAGCTTTGAGGGGGCTGGCACTGAAGCTTTCTTT
TRBV27	NA	TRBJ2-4	NA	CASSDYVQGIQYF	TGTGCCAGCAGTGATTACGTCCAGGGCATTCAGTACTTC
TRBV7-2	TRBD1	TRBJ1-2	NA	CASSLHRGNYYGYTF	TGTGCCAGCAGCTTACACAGGGGGAACTACTATGGCTACACCTTC
TRBV27	NA	TRBJ1-1	NA	CASSFRAQLATEAFF	TGTGCCAGCAGTTTCAGGGCCCAATTAGCCACTGAAGCTTTCTTT
TRBV7-8	NA	TRBJ2-6	once	CASSLAQRSGANVLTF	TGTGCCAGCAGCTTAGCGCAGCGCTCTGGGGCCAACGTCCTGACTTTC
TRBV4-2	TRBD2	TRBJ2-4	NA	CASSLRLAGDLKNIQYF	TGTGCCAGCAGCTTACGCCTAGCGGGAGACCTCAAAAACATTCAGTACTTC
TRBV5-5	TRBD2	TRBJ2-1	NA	CASSYDIAGVREQFF	TGTGCCAGCAGCTATGATATAGCGGGAGTGAGGGAGCAGTTCTTC
TRBV24-1	TRBD1	TRBJ1-2	NA	CATSDFPGGNYGYTF	TGTGCCACCAGTGATTTCCCAGGGGGCAACTATGGCTACACCTTC
TRBV7-2	NA	TRBJ1-3	NA	CASSLNGGNTIYF	TGTGCCAGCAGCTTAAACGGAGGGAACACCATATATTTT
TRBV27	TRBD1	TRBJ1-1	NA	CASRRQGAFF	TGTGCCAGCAGGCGACAGGGCGCTTTCTTT
TRBV6-2/TRBV6-3	TRBD2	TRBJ2-5	few	CASSNGTRRRQETQYF	TGTGCCAGCAGTAACGGGACTAGGCGTAGGCAAGAGACCCAGTACTTC
TRBV5-4	NA	TRBJ2-1	NA	CASSLDLQRTIDEQFF	TGTGCCAGCAGCTTGGACCTCCAACGAACGATAGATGAGCAGTTCTTC
TRBV28	NA	TRBJ1-1	NA	CASSMGTSDFF	TGTGCCAGCAGTATGGGGACATCGGATTTCTTT
TRBV6-2/TRBV6-3	TRBD1	TRBJ2-3	NA	CASSPGTGGSNTQYF	TGTGCCAGCAGCCCCGGGACAGGGGGTTCGAATACGCAGTATTTT
TRBV27	NA	TRBJ2-3	NA	CASSFWAGSTDTQYF	TGTGCCAGCAGTTTTTGGGCGGGGAGCACAGATACGCAGTATTTT
TRBV14	TRBD1	TRBJ1-2	NA	CASSPTGNYGYTF	TGTGCCAGCAGCCCGACAGGGAACTATGGCTACACCTTC
TRBV18	TRBD2	TRBJ2-7	NA	CASSPPVSGVVGPYEQYF	TGTGCCAGCTCACCACCGGTTAGCGGGGTCGTTGGCCCCTACGAGCAGTACTTC
TRBV5-4	TRBD1	TRBJ2-2	NA	CASSLQTGGTGELFF	TGTGCCAGCAGCTTACAGACAGGGGGCACCGGGGAGCTGTTTTTT
TRBV7-2	NA	TRBJ2-7	few	CASSFRGTGYEQYF	TGTGCCAGCAGCTTCCGGGGAACCGGTTACGAGCAGTACTTC
TRBV28	TRBD1	TRBJ1-6	few	CASRPGTGVSPLHF	TGTGCCAGCAGACCCGGGACAGGGGTCTCACCCCTCCACTTT
TRBV27	NA	TRBJ2-3	NA	CASSNYVTDTQYF	TGTGCCAGCAGTAACTATGTCACAGATACGCAGTATTTT